This T cell receptor beta chain originates from a study of CD8 T cells in Susac syndrome (dated by TCRdb to between 2018 and 2020). As for the study more broadly: Among the Susac syndrome patients who were sequenced, clinically active disease was present in over 5 and clinical remission was observed in fewer than ten. At blood withdrawal, Susac syndrome patients were either therapy-naive, taking corticosteroids (in some cases with IVIg as well), or taking IVIg alone. The study used repertoire sequencing to test whether antigen drove CD8+ T cell activation and differentiation in Susac syndrome.

Points the paper makes about the study in general: The number of individuals in the TCR sequencing and HLA analysis was recognized as being relatively small. In patients with Susac syndrome, the CD4+ T cell repertoire showed no detectable clonal expansion.

Worth noting for this clonotype: Its cognate antigen has yet to be identified. No quality values exist for individual bases; no much larger clone is one base distant.

Peripheral blood CD8+ and CD4+ T cells from healthy donors, Susac syndrome patients and multiple sclerosis patients were profiled by high-throughput TCR beta sequencing. The Susac syndrome patients fulfilled recently defined diagnostic criteria for definite or probable disease. Bulk CD8+ and CD4+ T cells were purified magnetically by negative isolation, whereas CD8+ TEMRA cells were enriched by FACS. Blood was collected in EDTA tubes and processed within 24 hours, with PBMCs isolated through density gradient centrifugation. PBMCs intended for TCR sequencing were cryopreserved in liquid nitrogen and thawed later in a water bath at 37 degrees C. Purity of sorted or isolated CD4+, CD8+ and CD8+ TEMRA cells was at least 90%. The CDR3, from cysteine to phenylalanine, totals 14 residues. CDR3 DNA only is kept here, 42 bases in frame from base 1. V lost 1 base and J lost 7 bases; the stretch between them is 11 bases long. The CDR1 and CDR2 encoded by the germline V gene (reference sequence) are GTSNPN and SVGIG.

RNA was extracted using the RNeasy kit, and about 0.45 to 1 microgram was reverse transcribed with random hexamers. The immunoSEQ multiplex PCR assay, which covers 54 Vbeta and 13 Jbeta segments, was used to amplify TCR beta CDR3 regions. To correct PCR amplification bias, a synthetic template baseline was used for both primer optimization and computational correction. On the authors' methods: Only productive sequences were kept, with reads annotated to V, D and J genes according to IMGT and analyzed in immunoSEQ Analyzer. Clonality was computed as one minus Shannon entropy normalized by log2 of the number of productive unique sequences. For each patient and control, public and private clones were evaluated within the 100 most prevalent clones. A clone was defined as Susac-specific if it was absent from the healthy and MS cohorts, from 950 to 1,300 published viral clones and from other ImmuneACCESS disease sequences. TCRdb ran its own pipeline on the public reads, namely fastp trimming at Q25 and MiXCR clone calling, and kept in-frame beta chains. Entries that share a CDR3 protein sequence are merged under the most common genes and DNA. These V and J calls rely on TCRdb rather than the paper's analysis. The sample table holds 210,000 or so distinct CDR3 sequences, of which about 94% were seen once. The ten largest account for about 0.14% of the sample.

The sequenced material came from CD4+ T cells from PBMCs. The chain employs TRBV30 and TRBJ1-6; matching of 6 bases hints at TRBD1 as the D gene. The receptor's source is a human donor with Susac syndrome. CDR3 reads: CAWSEDSWNSPLHF. The DNA sequence is TGTGCCTGGAGTGAGGACAGTTGGAATTCACCCCTCCACTTT.